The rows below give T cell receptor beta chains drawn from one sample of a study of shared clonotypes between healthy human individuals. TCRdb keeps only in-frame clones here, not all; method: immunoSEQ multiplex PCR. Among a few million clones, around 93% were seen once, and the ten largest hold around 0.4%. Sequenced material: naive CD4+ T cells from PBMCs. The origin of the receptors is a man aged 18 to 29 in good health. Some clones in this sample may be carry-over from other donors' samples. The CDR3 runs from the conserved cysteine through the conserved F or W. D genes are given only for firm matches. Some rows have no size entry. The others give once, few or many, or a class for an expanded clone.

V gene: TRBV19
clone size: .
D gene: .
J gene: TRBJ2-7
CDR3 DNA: TGTGCCAGTAGTATAGGGCACGGTGGGGACGAGCAGTACTTC
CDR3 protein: CASSIGHGGDEQYF

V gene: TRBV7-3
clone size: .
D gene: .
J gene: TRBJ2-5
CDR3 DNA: TGTGCCAGCAGCCCCGGGCGGCAAGAGACCCAGTACTTC
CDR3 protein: CASSPGRQETQYF

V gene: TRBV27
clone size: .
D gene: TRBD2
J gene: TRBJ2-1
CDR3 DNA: TGTGCCAGCAGTCCTCGACTAGCGGGAGGGGTCAATGAGCAGTTCTTC
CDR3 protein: CASSPRLAGGVNEQFF

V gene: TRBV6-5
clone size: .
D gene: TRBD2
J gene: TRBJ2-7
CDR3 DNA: TGTGCCAGCAGAGTGACTAGCGGGAGGGTTTACGAGCAGTACTTC
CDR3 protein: CASRVTSGRVYEQYF

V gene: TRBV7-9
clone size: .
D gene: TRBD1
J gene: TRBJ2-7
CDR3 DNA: TGTGCCAGCAGCTTATCCGGGACAGGGCCCTACGAGCAGTACTTC
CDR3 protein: CASSLSGTGPYEQYF

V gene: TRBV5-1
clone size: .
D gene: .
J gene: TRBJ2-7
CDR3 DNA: TGCGCCAGCAGCCTGGGGGCAGCTACCTACGAGCAGTACTTC
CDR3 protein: CASSLGAATYEQYF

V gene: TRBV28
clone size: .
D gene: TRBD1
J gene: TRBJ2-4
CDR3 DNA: TGTGGGGACAGGCGTTTCTTAGCCAAAAACATTCAGTACTTC
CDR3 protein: CGDRRFLAKNIQYF

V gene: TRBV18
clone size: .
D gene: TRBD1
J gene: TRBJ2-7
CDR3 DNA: TGTGCCAGCTCACCCGGGACAGGGTCTCCCTACGAGCAGTACTTC
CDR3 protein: CASSPGTGSPYEQYF

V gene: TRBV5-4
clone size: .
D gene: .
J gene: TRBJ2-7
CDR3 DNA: TGTGCCAGCAGCACAGGGACCGCCAACGAGCAGTACTTC
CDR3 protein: CASSTGTANEQYF

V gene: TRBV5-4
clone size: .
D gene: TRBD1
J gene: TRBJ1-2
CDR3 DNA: TGTGCCAGCAGCCCACCGTCGGACAGGGGTACTAACTATGGCTACACCTTC
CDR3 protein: CASSPPSDRGTNYGYTF

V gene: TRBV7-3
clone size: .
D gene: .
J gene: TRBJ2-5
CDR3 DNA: TGTGCCAGCAGCCTCGAGTACCAAGAGACCCAGTACTTC
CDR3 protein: CASSLEYQETQYF

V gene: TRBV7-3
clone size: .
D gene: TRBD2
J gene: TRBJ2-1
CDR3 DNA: TGTGCCAGCAGTCGACTAGCGGGGAGGGATGAGCAGTTCTTC
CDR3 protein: CASSRLAGRDEQFF

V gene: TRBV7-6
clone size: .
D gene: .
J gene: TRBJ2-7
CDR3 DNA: TGTGCCAGCAGCCCTCTTAAGGGGCCGAGACTCTCCTACGAGCAGTACTTC
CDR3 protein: CASSPLKGPRLSYEQYF

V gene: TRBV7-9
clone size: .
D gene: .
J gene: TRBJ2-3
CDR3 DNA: TGTGCCAGCAGCGCCCGGGGTCCAGATACGCAGTATTTT
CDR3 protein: CASSARGPDTQYF

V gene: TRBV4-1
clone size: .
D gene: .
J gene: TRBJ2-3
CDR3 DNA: TGCGCCAGCAGCCAAGACGGACGAGGCACAGATACGCAGTATTTT
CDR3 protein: CASSQDGRGTDTQYF

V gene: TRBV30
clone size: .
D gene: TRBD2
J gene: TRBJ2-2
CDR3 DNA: TGTGCCTGGACCCCGGGACTAGCGGGAACCGGGGAGCTGTTTTTT
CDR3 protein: CAWTPGLAGTGELFF

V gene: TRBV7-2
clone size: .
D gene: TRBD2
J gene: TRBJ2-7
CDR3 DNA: TGTGCCAGCAGCTTAGTAGCGGGAGGTTCCGAGCAGTACTTC
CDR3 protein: CASSLVAGGSEQYF

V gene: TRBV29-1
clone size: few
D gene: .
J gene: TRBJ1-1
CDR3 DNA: TGCAGCGTTGTCCGAGGGAACACTGAAGCTTTCTTT
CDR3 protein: CSVVRGNTEAFF

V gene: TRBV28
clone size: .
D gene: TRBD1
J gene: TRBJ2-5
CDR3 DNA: TGTGCCAGCAGTGCCGGGACAGCGTACCAAGAGACCCAGTACTTC
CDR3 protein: CASSAGTAYQETQYF

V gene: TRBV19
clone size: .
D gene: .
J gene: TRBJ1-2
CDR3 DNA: TGTGCCAGTAGGACCGACGTTAGGGGCGGCTATGGCTACACCTTC
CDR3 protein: CASRTDVRGGYGYTF

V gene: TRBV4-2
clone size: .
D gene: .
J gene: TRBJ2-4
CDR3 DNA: TGTGCCAGCAGCCAAGCACGGGAAGTCGGTGGCATTCAGTACTTC
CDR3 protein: CASSQAREVGGIQYF

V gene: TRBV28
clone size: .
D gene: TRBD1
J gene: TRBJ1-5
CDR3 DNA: TGTGCCAGCCAGGAACGGACAGGGGGCAATCAGCCCCAGCATTTT
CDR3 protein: CASQERTGGNQPQHF

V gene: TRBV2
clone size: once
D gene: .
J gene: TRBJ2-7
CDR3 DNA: TGTGCCAGCAGTGAAGAAGTATGGCTACCTTACGAGCAGTACTTC
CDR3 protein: CASSEEVWLPYEQYF

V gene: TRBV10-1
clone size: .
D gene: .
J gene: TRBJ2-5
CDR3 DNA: TGCGCCAGCAGAAAGGACAGCTGGGAGACCCAGTACTTC
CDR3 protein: CASRKDSWETQYF

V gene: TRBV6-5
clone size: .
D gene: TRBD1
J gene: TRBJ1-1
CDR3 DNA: TGTGCCAGCAGCCGCAGGGGGGGGAAGAACACTGAAGCTTTCTTT
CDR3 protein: CASSRRGGKNTEAFF

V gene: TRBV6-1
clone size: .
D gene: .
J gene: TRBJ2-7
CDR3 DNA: TGTGCCAGCAGTGATGTGAGTTTCAGCTCCTACGAGCAGTACTTC
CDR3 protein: CASSDVSFSSYEQYF

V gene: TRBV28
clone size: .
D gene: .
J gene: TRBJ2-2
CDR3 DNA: TGTGCCAGCACTCAATCTTGGAAGCCTAACACCGGGGAGCTGTTTTTT
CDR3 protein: CASTQSWKPNTGELFF

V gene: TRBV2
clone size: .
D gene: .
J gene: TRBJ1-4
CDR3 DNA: TGTGCCAGCAACCCGACCAGAGAAAATGAAAAACTGTTTTTT
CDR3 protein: CASNPTRENEKLFF

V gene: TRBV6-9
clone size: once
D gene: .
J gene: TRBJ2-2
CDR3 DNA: TGTGCCCGTCCCTGGCGGAACACCGGGGAGCTGTTTTTT
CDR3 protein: CARPWRNTGELFF

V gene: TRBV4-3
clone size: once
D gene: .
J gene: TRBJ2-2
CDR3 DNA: TGCGCCAGCAGCCAGCATCCGAACACCGGGGAGCTGTTTTTT
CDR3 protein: CASSQHPNTGELFF

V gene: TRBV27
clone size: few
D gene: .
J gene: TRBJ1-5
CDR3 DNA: TGTGCCAGCAGCAGGGATCAGCCCCAGCATTTT
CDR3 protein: CASSRDQPQHF

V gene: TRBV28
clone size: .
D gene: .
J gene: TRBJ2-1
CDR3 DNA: TGTGCCAGCGGATCACCCCACCCCCCGGGAGTCCTGTTCTTC
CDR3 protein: CASGSPHPPGVLFF

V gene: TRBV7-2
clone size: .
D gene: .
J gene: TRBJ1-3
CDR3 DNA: TGTGCCAGCAGCTTTTCGAGGGGCTCTGGAAACACCATATATTTT
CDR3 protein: CASSFSRGSGNTIYF

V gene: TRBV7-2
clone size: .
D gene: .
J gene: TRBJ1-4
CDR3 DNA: TGTGCCAGCAGCCCCTCGACGGCTAATGAAAAACTGTTTTTT
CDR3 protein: CASSPSTANEKLFF

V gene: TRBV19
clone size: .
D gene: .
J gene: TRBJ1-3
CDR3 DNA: TGTGCCAGTAGTTCCCAGGGACGGAGCTCTGGAAACACCATATATTTT
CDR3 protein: CASSSQGRSSGNTIYF

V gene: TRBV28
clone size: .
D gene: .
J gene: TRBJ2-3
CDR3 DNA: TGTGCCAGCAGTTCCGCCTCCTCCCCTGTTACGCAGTATTTT
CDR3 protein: CASSSASSPVTQYF

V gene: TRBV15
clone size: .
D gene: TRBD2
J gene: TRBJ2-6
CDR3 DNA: TGTGCCACCAGCAGAGGCGGGGGGACTGGGGCCAACGTCCTGACTTTC
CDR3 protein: CATSRGGGTGANVLTF

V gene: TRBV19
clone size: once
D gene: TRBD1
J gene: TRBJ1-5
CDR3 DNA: TGTGCCACCGCGACAGGGAGTGGCAATCAGCCCCAGCATTTT
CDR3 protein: CATATGSGNQPQHF

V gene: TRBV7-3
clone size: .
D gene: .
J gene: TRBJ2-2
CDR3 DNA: TGTGCCAGCAGCCAGGGGACCGGGGAGCTGTTTTTT
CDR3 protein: CASSQGTGELFF

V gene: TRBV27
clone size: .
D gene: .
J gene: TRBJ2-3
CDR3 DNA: TGTGCCAGCAGTTTCTCTGTGTATGGCACAGATACGCAGTATTTT
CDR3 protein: CASSFSVYGTDTQYF

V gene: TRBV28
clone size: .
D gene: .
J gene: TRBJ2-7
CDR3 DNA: TGTGCCAGCAGCCCGCCCGGGACCAGAGGTGACTACGAGCAGTACTTC
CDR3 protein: CASSPPGTRGDYEQYF

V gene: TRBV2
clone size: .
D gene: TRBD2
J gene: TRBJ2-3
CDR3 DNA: TGTGCCAGCAGCGCCAACCCCGGACTAGCGGAGATAAGCACAGATACGCAGTATTTT
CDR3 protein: CASSANPGLAEISTDTQYF

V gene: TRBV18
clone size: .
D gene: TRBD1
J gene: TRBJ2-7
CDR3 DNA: TGTGCCAGTTGCCGGGACAGAGAATCCTACGAGCAGTACTTC
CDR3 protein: CASCRDRESYEQYF

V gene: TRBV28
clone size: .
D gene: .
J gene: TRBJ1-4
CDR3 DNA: TGTGCCAGCAGTCGCCGGGACACAGCTAATGAAAAACTGTTTTTT
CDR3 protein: CASSRRDTANEKLFF

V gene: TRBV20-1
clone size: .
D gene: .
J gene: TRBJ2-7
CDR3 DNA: TGCAGTGCTAGAGATCTATACGAGCAGTACTTC
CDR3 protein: CSARDLYEQYF

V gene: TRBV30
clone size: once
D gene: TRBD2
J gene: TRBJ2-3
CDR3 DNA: TGTGCCTGGAGTGTAGGGACTAGCGGCACAGATACGCAGTATTTT
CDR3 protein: CAWSVGTSGTDTQYF

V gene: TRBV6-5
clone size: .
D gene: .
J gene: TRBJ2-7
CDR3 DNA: TGTGCCAGCAGACGGGACCGCCAGGGGTACGAGCAGTACTTC
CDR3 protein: CASRRDRQGYEQYF

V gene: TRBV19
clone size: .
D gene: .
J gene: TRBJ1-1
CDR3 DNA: TGTGCCAGTAATAAGGGGGGTCTGAACACTGAAGCTTTCTTT
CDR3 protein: CASNKGGLNTEAFF

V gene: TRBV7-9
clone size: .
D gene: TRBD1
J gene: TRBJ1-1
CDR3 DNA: TGTGCCAGCAGCTCCCGGACAGGTTGGATCACTGAAGCTTTCTTT
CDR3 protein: CASSSRTGWITEAFF

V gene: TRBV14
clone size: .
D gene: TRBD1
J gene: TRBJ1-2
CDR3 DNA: TGTGCCAGCAGCCGACAATCAGGGGGCGTCTATGGCTACACCTTC
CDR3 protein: CASSRQSGGVYGYTF

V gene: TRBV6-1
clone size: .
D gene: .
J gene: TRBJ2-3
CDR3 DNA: TGTGCCAGCACCACGCTCCACACAGATACGCAGTATTTT
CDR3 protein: CASTTLHTDTQYF

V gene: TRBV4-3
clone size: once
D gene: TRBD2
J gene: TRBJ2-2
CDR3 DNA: TGCGCCAGCAGCCAAGCGGGACTAGCGTCCGGGGAGCTGTTTTTT
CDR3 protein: CASSQAGLASGELFF

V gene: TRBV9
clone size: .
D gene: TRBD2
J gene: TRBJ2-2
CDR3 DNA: TGTGCCAGCAGCGTAGCGGGACTAGCGGGATTAACCGGGGAGCTGTTTTTT
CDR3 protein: CASSVAGLAGLTGELFF

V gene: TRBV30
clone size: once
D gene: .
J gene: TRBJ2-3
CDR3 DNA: TGTGCCTGGAGCCTCGGGAGCCGACGGACGCAGTATTTT
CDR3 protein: CAWSLGSRRTQYF

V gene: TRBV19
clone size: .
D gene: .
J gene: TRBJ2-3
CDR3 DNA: TGTGCCAGTGTAGCGCGGAACACAGATACGCAGTATTTT
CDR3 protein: CASVARNTDTQYF